This T cell receptor beta chain was identified in a study of cytomegalovirus exposure and HLA in healthy donors. Primers: 60 Vbeta forward and 13 Jbeta reverse. Here immunoSEQ multiplex PCR was the method, and the copy in TCRdb shows in-frame clones only, minus some. The sample has 100,000 to 150,000 clones, about 81% seen once. The CDR3 loop spans 14 amino acids. Looked up from germline, CDR1 is LNHDA and CDR2 is SQIVND (reference sequence). Trimming pared 3 bases from V and 7 bases from J, leaving 10 bases between. V is TRBV19 and J is TRBJ1-6; weak D call: TRBD1 (6 bases). Sample: PBMCs. This receptor was identified in a woman aged 45-60 years in good health and CMV-seropositive. The CDR3 is CASSIQGQNSPLHF. In DNA form, the CDR3 reads TGTGCCAGTAGTATTCAGGGGCAGAATTCACCCCTCCACTTT.